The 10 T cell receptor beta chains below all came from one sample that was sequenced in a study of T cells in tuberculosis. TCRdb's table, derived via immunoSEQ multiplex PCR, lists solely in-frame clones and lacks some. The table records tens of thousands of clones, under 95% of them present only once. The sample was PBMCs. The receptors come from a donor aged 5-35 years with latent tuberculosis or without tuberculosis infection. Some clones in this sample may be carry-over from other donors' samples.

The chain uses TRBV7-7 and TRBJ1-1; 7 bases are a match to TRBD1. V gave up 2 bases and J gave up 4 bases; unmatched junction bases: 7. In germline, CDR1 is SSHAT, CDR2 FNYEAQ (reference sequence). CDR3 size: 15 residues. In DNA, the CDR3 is TGTGCCAGCAGCTTACGGGGACCAGGGGGCACTGAAGCTTTCTTT. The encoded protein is CASSLRGPGGTEAFF.

CDR3 sequence reads: CASRGGRESQPQHF. DNA for the CDR3: TGTGCCAGCAGAGGCGGACGGGAGAGTCAGCCCCAGCATTTT. V usage is TRBV6-6 and J usage is TRBJ1-5, with unresolved D. The CDR3 has 14 amino acids. The V end was cut by 6 bases, the J end by 6 bases, with 15 bases between. CDR1 is MNHNY and CDR2 is SVGAGI in the germline V gene (reference sequence).

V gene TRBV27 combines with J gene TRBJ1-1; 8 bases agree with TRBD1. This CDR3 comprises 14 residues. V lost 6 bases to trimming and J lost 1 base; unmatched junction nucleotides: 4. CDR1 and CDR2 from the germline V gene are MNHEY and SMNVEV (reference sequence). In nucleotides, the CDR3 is TGTGCCAGCAGGGGGACAGGATGGAACACTGAAGCTTTCTTT. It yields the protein CASRGTGWNTEAFF.

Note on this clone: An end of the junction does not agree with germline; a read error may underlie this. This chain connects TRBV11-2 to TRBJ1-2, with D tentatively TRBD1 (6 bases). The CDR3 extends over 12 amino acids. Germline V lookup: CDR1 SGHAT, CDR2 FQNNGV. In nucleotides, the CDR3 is TGTGCCAGCAGTTTAGGGGGAGGCGGCTACACCTTC. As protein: CASSLGGGGYTF.

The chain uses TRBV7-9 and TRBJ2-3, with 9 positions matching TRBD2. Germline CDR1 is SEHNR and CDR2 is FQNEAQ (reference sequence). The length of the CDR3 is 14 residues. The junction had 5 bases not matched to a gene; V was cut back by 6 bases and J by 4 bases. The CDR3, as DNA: TGTGCCAGCAGTGCCCTAGCGGGACCAGATACGCAGTATTTT. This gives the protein CASSALAGPDTQYF.

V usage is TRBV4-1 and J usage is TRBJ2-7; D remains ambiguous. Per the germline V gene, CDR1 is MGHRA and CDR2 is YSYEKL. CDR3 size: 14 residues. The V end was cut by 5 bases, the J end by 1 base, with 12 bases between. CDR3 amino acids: CASSTQRGSYEQYF. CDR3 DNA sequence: TGCGCCAGCAGCACCCAAAGAGGTTCCTACGAGCAGTACTTC.

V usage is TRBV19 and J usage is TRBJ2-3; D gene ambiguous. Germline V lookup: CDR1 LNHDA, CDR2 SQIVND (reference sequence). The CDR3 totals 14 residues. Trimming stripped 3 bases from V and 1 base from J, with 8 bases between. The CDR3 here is CASSISQGTDTQYF. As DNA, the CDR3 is TGTGCCAGTAGTATCTCGCAGGGCACAGATACGCAGTATTTT.

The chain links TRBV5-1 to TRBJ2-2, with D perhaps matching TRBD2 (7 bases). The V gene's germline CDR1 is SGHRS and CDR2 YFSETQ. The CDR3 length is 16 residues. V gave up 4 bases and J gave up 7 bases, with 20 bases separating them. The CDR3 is CASSPDGGGGSGELFF. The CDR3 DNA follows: TGCGCCAGCAGCCCGGATGGGGGGGGCGGAAGCGGGGAGCTGTTTTTT.

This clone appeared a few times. The DNA of the CDR3 is TGTGCCAGTAGTACACTTATCGGGGGGATAGGCAATCAGCCCCAGCATTTT. Amino acid sequence: CASSTLIGGIGNQPQHF. The J gene is TRBJ1-5, the V gene TRBV19, with D maybe TRBD1 (5 bases). The CDR3 contains 17 residues. V gave up 4 bases and J gave up 2 bases, with 18 bases separating them. Germline V lookup: CDR1 LNHDA, CDR2 SQIVND (reference sequence).

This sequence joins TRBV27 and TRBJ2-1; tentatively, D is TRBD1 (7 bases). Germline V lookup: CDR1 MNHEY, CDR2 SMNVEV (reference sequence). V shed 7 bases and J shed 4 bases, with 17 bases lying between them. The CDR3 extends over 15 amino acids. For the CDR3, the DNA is TGTGCCAGCACCCCGGGGCAGGGGGGTTACAATGAGCAGTTCTTC. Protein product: CASTPGQGGYNEQFF.